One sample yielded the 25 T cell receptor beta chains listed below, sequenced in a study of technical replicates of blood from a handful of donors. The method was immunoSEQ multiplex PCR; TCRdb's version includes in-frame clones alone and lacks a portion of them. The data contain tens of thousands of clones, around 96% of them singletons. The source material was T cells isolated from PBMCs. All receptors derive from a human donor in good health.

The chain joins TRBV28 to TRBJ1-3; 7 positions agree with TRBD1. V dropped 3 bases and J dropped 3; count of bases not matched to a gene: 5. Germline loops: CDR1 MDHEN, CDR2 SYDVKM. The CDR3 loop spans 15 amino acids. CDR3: CASSLSGQDGNTIYF. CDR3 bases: TGTGCCAGCAGTTTGTCAGGACAGGATGGAAACACCATATATTTT.

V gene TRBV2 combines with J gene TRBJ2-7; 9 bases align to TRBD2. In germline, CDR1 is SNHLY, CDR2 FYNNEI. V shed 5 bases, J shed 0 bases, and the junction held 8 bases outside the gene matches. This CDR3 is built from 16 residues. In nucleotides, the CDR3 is TGTGCCAGCAGTTTACTAGCGGGCACCAACTCCTACGAGCAGTACTTC. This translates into CASSLLAGTNSYEQYF. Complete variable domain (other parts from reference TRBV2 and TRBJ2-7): EPEVTQTPSHQVTQMGQEVILRCVPISNHLYFYWYRQILGQKVEFLVSFYNNEISEKSEIFDDQFSVERPDGSNFTLKIRSTKLEDSAMYFCASSLLAGTNSYEQYFGPGTRLTVT.

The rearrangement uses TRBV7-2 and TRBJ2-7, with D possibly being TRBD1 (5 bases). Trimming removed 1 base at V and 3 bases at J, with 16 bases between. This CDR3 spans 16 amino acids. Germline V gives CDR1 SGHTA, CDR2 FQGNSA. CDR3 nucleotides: TGTGCCAGCAGCTTAGATCAGGCGACAGCGCACTACGAGCAGTACTTC. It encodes CASSLDQATAHYEQYF. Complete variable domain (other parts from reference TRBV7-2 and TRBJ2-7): GAGVSQSPSNKVTEKGKDVELRCDPISGHTALYWYRQSLGQGLEFLIYFQGNSAPDKSGLPSDRFSAERTGGSVSTLTIQRTQQEDSAVYLCASSLDQATAHYEQYFGPGTRLTVT.

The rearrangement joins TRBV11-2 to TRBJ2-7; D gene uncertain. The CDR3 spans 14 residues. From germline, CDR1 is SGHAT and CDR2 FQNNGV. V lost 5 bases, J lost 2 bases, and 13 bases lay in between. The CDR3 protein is CASSLLPGTYEQYF. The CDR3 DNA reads TGTGCCAGCAGCCTGCTGCCAGGAACCTACGAGCAGTACTTC.

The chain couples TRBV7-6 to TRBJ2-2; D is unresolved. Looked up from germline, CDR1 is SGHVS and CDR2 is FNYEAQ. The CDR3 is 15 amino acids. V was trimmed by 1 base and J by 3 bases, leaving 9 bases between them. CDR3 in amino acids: CASSLDGSDTGELFF. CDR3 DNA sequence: TGTGCCAGCAGCTTAGACGGTTCCGACACCGGGGAGCTGTTTTTT.

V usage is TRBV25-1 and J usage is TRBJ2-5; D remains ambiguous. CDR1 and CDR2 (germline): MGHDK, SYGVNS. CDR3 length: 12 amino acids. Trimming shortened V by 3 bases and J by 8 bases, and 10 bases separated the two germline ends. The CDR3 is CASSEVGGTQYF. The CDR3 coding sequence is TGTGCCAGCAGTGAGGTTGGCGGAACCCAGTACTTC.

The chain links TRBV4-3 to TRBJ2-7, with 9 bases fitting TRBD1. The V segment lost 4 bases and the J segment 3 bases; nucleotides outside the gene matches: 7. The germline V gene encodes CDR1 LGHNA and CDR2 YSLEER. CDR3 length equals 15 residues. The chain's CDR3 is CASSRMDRGDYEQYF. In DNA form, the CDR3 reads TGCGCCAGCAGCCGGATGGACAGGGGAGACTACGAGCAGTACTTC.

The CDR3 DNA sequence: TGTGCCAGCAGCTTAGTAGCGGGAGCTTACAATGAGCAGTTCTTC. Its protein product is CASSLVAGAYNEQFF. The chain carries TRBV7-8 and TRBJ2-1; 9 bases agree with TRBD2. CDR1 and CDR2 from the germline V gene are SGHVS and FQNEAQ. After removal of 1 base from V and 4 bases from J, the junction contained 2 bases not matched to a gene. This CDR3 is 15 amino acids long.

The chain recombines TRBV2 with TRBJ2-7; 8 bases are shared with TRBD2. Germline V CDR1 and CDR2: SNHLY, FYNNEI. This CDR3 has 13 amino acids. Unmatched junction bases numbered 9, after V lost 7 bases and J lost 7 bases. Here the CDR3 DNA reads TGTGCCAGCACCACGGGAGGGGTAGGAGAGCAGTACTTC. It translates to CASTTGGVGEQYF.

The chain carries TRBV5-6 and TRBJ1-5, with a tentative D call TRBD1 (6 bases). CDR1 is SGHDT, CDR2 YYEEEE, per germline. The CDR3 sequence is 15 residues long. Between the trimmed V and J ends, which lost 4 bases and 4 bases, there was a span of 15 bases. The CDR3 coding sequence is TGTGCCAGCAGCCTCGGAACAGGGTTAAATCAGCCCCAGCATTTT. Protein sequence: CASSLGTGLNQPQHF.

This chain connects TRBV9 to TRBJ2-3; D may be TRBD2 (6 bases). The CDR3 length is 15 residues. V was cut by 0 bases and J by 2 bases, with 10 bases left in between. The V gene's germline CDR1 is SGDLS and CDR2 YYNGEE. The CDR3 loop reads CASSVEGGITDTQYF. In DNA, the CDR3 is TGTGCCAGCAGCGTAGAGGGCGGGATCACAGATACGCAGTATTTT.

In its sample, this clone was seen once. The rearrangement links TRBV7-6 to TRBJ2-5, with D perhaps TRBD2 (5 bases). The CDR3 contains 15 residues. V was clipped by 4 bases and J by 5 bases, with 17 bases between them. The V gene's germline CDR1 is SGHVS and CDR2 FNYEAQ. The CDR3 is CASSSLKGVRETQYF. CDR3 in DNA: TGTGCCAGCAGCTCCCTAAAGGGAGTGAGGGAGACCCAGTACTTC.

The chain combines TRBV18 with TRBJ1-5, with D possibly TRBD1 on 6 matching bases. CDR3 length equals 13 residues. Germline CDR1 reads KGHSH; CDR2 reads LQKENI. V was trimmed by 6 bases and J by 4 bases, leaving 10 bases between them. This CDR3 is CASSPDSNQPQHF. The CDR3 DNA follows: TGTGCCAGCTCCCCGGACAGTAATCAGCCCCAGCATTTT. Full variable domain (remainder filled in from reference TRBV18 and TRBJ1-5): NAGVMQNPRHLVRRRGQEARLRCSPMKGHSHVYWYRQLPEEGLKFMVYLQKENIIDESGMPKERFSAEFPKEGPSILRIQQVVRGDSAAYFCASSPDSNQPQHFGDGTRLSIL.

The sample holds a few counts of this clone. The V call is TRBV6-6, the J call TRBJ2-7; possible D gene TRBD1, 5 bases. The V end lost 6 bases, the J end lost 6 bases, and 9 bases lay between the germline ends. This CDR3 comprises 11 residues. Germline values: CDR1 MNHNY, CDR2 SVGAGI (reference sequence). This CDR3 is CASSPGPEQYF. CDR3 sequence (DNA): TGTGCCAGCAGCCCAGGGCCCGAGCAGTACTTC.

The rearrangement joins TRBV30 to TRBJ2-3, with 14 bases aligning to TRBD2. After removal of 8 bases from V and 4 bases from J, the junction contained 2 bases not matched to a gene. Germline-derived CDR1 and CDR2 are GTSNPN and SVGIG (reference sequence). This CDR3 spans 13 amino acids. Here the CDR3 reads CAGTSGSADTQYF. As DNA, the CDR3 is TGTGCCGGGACTAGCGGGAGCGCAGATACGCAGTATTTT.

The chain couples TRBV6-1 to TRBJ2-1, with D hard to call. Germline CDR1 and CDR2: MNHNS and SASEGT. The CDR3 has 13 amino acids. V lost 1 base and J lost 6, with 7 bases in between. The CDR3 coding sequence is TGTGCCAGCAGTGAAGGCCAACTCAATGAGCAGTTCTTC. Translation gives CASSEGQLNEQFF.

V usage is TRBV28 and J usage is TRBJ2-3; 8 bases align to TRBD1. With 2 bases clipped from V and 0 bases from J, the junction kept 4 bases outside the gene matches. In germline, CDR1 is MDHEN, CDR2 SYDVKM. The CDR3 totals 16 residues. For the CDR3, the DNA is TGTGCCAGCAGTTTAGGGACAGGAATCAGCACAGATACGCAGTATTTT. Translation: CASSLGTGISTDTQYF.

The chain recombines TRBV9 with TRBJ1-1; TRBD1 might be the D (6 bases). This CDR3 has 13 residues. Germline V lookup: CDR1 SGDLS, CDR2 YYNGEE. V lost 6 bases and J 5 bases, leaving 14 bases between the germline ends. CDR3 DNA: TGTGCCAGCACAAGACAGGACGGTACTGAAGCTTTCTTT. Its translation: CASTRQDGTEAFF.

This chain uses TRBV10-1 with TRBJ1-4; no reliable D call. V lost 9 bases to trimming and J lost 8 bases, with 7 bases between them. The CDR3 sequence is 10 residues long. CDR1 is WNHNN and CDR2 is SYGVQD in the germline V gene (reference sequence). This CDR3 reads CASFREKLFF. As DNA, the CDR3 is TGCGCCAGTTTTCGGGAAAAACTGTTTTTT.

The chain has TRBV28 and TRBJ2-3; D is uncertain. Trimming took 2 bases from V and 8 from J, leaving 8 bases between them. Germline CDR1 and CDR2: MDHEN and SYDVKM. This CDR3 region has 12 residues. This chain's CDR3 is CASSLELGTQYF. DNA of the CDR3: TGTGCCAGCAGTTTAGAACTCGGTACGCAGTATTTT. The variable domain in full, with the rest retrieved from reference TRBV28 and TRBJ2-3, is DVKVTQSSRYLVKRTGEKVFLECVQDMDHENMFWYRQDPGLGLRLIYFSYDVKMKEKGDIPEGYSVSREKKERFSLILESASTNQTSMYLCASSLELGTQYFGPGTRLTVL.

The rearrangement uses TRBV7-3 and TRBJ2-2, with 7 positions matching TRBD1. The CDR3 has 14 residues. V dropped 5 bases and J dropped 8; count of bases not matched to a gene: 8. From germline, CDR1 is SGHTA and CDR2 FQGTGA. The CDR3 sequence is CASSRDRVGGELFF. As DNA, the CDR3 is TGTGCCAGCAGCCGAGACAGGGTTGGTGGGGAGCTGTTTTTT.

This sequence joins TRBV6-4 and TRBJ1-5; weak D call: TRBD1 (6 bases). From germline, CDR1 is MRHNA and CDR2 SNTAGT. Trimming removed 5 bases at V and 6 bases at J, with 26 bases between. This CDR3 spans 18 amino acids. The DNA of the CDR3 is TGTGCCAGCAGTAACGACAGGTTAATGGCCCGGCGTAGTCAGCCCCAGCATTTT. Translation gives CASSNDRLMARRSQPQHF.

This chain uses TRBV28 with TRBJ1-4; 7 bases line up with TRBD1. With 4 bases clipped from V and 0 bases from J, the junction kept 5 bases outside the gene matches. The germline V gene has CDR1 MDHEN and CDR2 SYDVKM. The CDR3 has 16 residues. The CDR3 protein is CASSSRDRPTNEKLFF. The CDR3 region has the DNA TGTGCCAGCAGTTCAAGGGACAGACCAACTAATGAAAAACTGTTTTTT.

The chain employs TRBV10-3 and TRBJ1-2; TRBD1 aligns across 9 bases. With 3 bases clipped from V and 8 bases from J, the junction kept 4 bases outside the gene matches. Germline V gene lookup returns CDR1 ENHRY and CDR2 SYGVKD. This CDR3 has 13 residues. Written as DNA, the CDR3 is TGTGCCATCAGTGAAGGACAGGGGACGGGCTACACCTTC. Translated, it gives CAISEGQGTGYTF.

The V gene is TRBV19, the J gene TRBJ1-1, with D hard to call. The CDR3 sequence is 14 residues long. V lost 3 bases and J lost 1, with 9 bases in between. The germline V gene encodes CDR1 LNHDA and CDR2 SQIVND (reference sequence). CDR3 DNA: TGTGCCAGTAGTATGGAGAGAGGGAACACTGAAGCTTTCTTT. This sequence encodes CASSMERGNTEAFF.